This T cell receptor (beta chain) was identified during a study of cytomegalovirus exposure and HLA in healthy donors (dated by TCRdb to about 2017). For the wider study: An earlier analysis of some 600 of the donors reported about 280 Gb of sequence data and around 120 million unique TCR beta sequences obtained from around 170 million T cells. A handful of DR-DQ haplotypes were handled as single units for association and clustering because linkage in the cohort was strong. The number of donors typed differed by locus, with about 629-640 for A, B, C, DRB1 and DQB1, roughly 520 for DQA1, about 610 for DPA1, and approximately 470 for DPB1. The study profiled the T cell repertoires of fewer than 850 subjects by immunosequencing and related them to cytomegalovirus serostatus. Every discovery cohort repertoire had been produced on one sequencing platform. HLA typing covered class I and class II loci at four-digit resolution. In addition to the first cohort of hundreds of subjects, a separate validation cohort of about 120 different subjects was used. Rather than drawing on any new phenotypic data, the later analysis identified candidate immune exposures from TCR beta sequences and the way those sequences occurred across donors. To predict cytomegalovirus infection status, the study combined high-throughput TCR immunosequencing, statistical association of individual TCRs with disease status, and machine learning. In a later genetic analysis, genome-wide SNP genotypes for about 65% of the roughly 700 donors were used, and that subset was treated as a discovery cohort. Alongside the repertoire data, information on donor age, sex, ethnicity and CMV serostatus was compiled. On average, roughly 250,000 unique TCR beta nucleotide sequences were sequenced per donor among roughly 430 genotyped donors of the cohort, with around 19% of those sequences being non-productive. The study aimed to test whether signatures of past pathogen exposure could be identified by cataloging public T cell receptors. An early release that covered around 590 HLA-typed donors contained approximately 300 gigabases of sequencing data and 85 million to 100 million unique TCR sequences. Of the roughly 430 genotyped donors, about 80% fell in the genetic ancestry cluster associated with self-reported Caucasian donors. In a later analysis, previously published TCR beta repertoires from more than 500 donors were re-analyzed and high-resolution HLA genotyping was added so that TCR occurrence patterns could be studied. An earlier analysis of more than 450 of the donors used high-throughput TCR beta sequencing to judge whether each TCR beta V gene segment behaved as functional or pseudogenic.

As regards this clone: This receptor's antigen is unknown. Base-call qualities are not available, and no considerably larger clone is one nucleotide away.

Library preparation was by the immunoSEQ multiplex PCR assay. A mixture of 60 forward primers for TCR Vbeta segments and 13 reverse primers for TCR Jbeta segments was used in the multiplex PCR. The CDR3 region of rearranged TCR beta genes was amplified from genomic DNA with a multiplex PCR assay. The amplified TCR beta libraries were sequenced on the Illumina HiSeq System as 87-base-pair reads. The study's own analysis went as follows. Across the 666 repertoires, a later analysis counted tens of millions of unique TCR beta chains, approximately 10 million of which were shared by at least two donors. Raw reads were error-corrected and collapsed into unique sequences by a nearest-neighbor algorithm in which closely related sequences were merged to remove PCR and sequencing errors. Alignment of CDR3 sequences to IMGT reference sequences was used to assign V, D and J gene segments. For a sequence to be retained, a match of at least six nucleotides was required to both a V gene segment and a J gene segment. Rearrangements were called productive when the CDR3 lacked stop codons and stayed in frame with V and J; all others were non-productive. Following IMGT convention, CDR3 was defined as the stretch from the second conserved V-encoded cysteine to the conserved J-encoded phenylalanine. The earlier analysis of about 590 of the donors excluded sequences that lacked an unambiguous match to a single V gene segment. An earlier analysis of a few hundred of the donors called V segments functional above 56.7% productive rearrangements and segregating when the between-donor standard deviation exceeded 5%. To diagnose cytomegalovirus status from the catalog of TCR beta chain sequences, a statistical classification framework was built. V and J gene assignment, in a later analysis, came from comparing TCR nucleotide sequences with IMGT/GENE-DB human TR gene sequences. A later analysis assigned CDR3 sequences and most-parsimonious VDJ recombination scenarios with the TCRdist pipeline. In a later analysis, each TCR beta chain was defined by its CDR3 amino acid sequence together with its V-gene family, and reads without a unique V-gene family were excluded. In a later analysis, approximately 640 highly shared, low-generation-probability nucleotide sequences were removed to address suspected cross-contamination and a sequencing artifact. In a later analysis, a clonal expansion index was calculated for each public chain from normalized within-repertoire ranks of inferred template counts. In a later analysis, generation probabilities were computed with a VDJ recombination model fitted to out-of-frame rearrangements, and the resulting probabilities were checked against IGoR. Hypergeometric tests were used in a later analysis to score TCR-TCR, TCR-HLA and TCR-CMV co-occurrence, with a repertoire-size bias correction applied to the TCR pairs. False discovery rates were estimated in a later analysis by permuting HLA or CMV assignments 20 times. In a later analysis, co-occurring TCRs were grouped using DBSCAN, with TCRdist sequence similarity added in when clustering inside HLA-allele-positive subsets. Co-occurrence clustering excluded repertoires with fewer than 30,000 or more than 120,000 public chains, plus five with anomalous nucleotide sharing. TCRdb's version of the immuneACCESS table is confined to in-frame rearrangements and falls short of the full clone set. An unresolved V gene accounts for under half of the shortfall where checked; the remainder is of unknown origin. V and J calls and clone size are as listed in that table; D and trimming were resolved from the DNA. For this sample the table gives about 94,000 clones, of which 75% to 80% were detected only once. Jointly, the top ten make up about 4% of the sample.

The cohort comprised more than 550 healthy bone marrow donors. At the time of sampling, all cohort members were nominally healthy, though unrecorded immune exposures were likely present. The donor tested CMV seronegative, placing the donor among the roughly 350 seronegative members of the cohort. A peripheral blood sample was collected from each donor, and TCR beta sequencing was performed on peripheral blood mononuclear cells. The Qiagen DNeasy Blood Extraction Kit was used to extract genomic DNA from the blood cell samples. Relative to germline, V is missing 3 bases and J is missing 5 bases, with 4 bases of the junction outside any gene match. CDR1 SGHRS and CDR2 YFSETQ are derived from the germline V gene. The CDR3 runs 15 amino acids, cysteine and phenylalanine included. The kept DNA is CDR3 alone, 45 bases in frame from the first base. General study outcomes and caveats: In vitro tests confirmed that a few of the cytomegalovirus-associated TCR beta chains recognize cytomegalovirus antigens. Some IMGT-functional V segments, including TRBV6-2 and TRBV6-3, could not be told apart with the 87-base-pair reads, so those segments were excluded. At a false discovery rate of 0.05, a later analysis linked 15,000 to 20,000 TCR beta sequences to specific HLA alleles. In a later analysis, the rate of TCR association differed among HLA loci, with DRB1 alleles having the most associated TCRs and HLA-C alleles having the fewest. An association between a missense DCLRE1C variant and V-gene and J-gene trimming of TCR beta chains was found in a later genetic analysis and replicated in an independent cohort. A further reported finding was that TCR beta sequences accurately predicted the HLA-A and HLA-B alleles for most subjects in the first cohort. Compared with equally common non-associated chains, HLA-associated TCR beta chains in a later analysis were more clonally expanded and had lower generation probabilities. According to a later analysis, most CMV-associated TCR beta chains appeared to be HLA-restricted, and the HLA associations seemed to be driven largely by CMV exposure. Most TCR sequences were seen in very few donors, while some public TCRs were found in many individuals. Sequencing depth was assumed to be roughly uniform across donors in the presence/absence analyses, though that assumption may not hold. According to a later genetic analysis, donors in an Asian-associated ancestry cluster had fewer N-insertions in productive TCRs than the approximately 690-donor mean. Correlated functional status among segregating V segments might reflect linkage disequilibrium, but an unknown experimental factor could not be ruled out. Immune exposure information for the cohort was limited to CMV serostatus. This cohort had only TCR beta chains sequenced, and the lack of alpha or paired-chain data limited which features could be detected. Because HLA typing was missing for some donors at each locus, association tests included only the typed subset. An earlier analysis of 587 of the donors showed that most TCR beta V segments appeared in productive rearrangements either about 87% or about 30% of the time, which broadly matched IMGT annotations. Several of the top co-occurrence clusters appeared to be linked to parvovirus B19, influenza, CMV and Epstein-Barr virus, according to a later analysis. In both the original and validation cohorts, the classifier was reported to diagnose cytomegalovirus status with high specificity and sensitivity. Strong co-occurrence of HLA alleles, especially DR and DQ, made assigning TCR associations to individual alleles difficult. The study gave a list of around 170 TCR beta chains associated with cytomegalovirus. A cluster of highly shared sequence variants was judged likely to be a technical artifact of the sequencing pipeline. Because counts were too low, seventeen rarely observed V segments, including chromosome 9 orphons, were excluded from the earlier analysis of around 640 of the donors. The authors suggested that the approach could potentially be extended to other disease states and immunological phenotypes.

The chain was built from TRBV5-1 and TRBJ2-1, and 11 junction bases match TRBD2. This TCR was recovered from a woman aged 40 to 49 in good health and CMV-seronegative. Sequences were obtained from PBMCs. The bases read TGCGCCAGCAGCTCCTTAGCGGGGGGGCACAATGAGCAGTTCTTC. Translated, it reads CASSSLAGGHNEQFF.